The clone carrying this T cell receptor (beta chain) has at least ten counts. The DNA ends 3 residues before the CDR3 does, and the rest of the CDR3 is filled in from the germline J gene. These data are taken from a study of T cell clonality in common variable immunodeficiency. The table came from immunoSEQ multiplex PCR; TCRdb's copy has only in-frame clones and leaves some out. This repertoire holds some 54,000 clones, and none appear only once. This CDR3 region has 17 residues. Germline trimming cut 0 bases from V and 6 bases from J; bases unmatched to any gene: 10. Germline assignment: CDR1 MNHNS and CDR2 SASEGT.

This receptor was identified in a person aged 18-69 years in good health. The V gene is TRBV6-1, the J gene TRBJ2-3, with TRBD2 matching over 9 bases. What was sequenced was peripheral blood mononuclear cells. The covered CDR3 bases are TGTGCCAGCAGTGAAGCTCCTAGCGGGGCGGTGGGGGATACG. As protein: CASSEAPSGAVGDT. The whole CDR3 sequence reads CASSEAPSGAVGDTQYF.